This T cell receptor (beta chain) comes out of a study of blood T cell repertoires in COVID-19. Looking at the study overall: Acute and convalescent COVID-19 specimens originated in the United States, Italy and Spain.

Methods used by the authors: Reference gene primer amplification gave estimated nucleated cell counts. Some clones are missing from TCRdb's copy, which holds only in-frame ones; the method was immunoSEQ multiplex PCR. That table furnishes V, J and clone size, whereas the DNA furnished D and trimming. Of 85,000 to 120,000 clones listed, roughly four fifths are singletons. V shed 1 base, J shed 8 bases, and the junction held 5 bases outside the gene matches. CDR1 is LNHNV, CDR2 YYDKDF, per germline (reference sequence). The CDR3 length is 15 residues. This chain uses TRBV15 with TRBJ1-4, with 9 positions matching TRBD1. Sample: peripheral blood. The receptor was isolated from a woman in her sixties or seventies with acute or convalescent COVID-19. The CDR3 nucleotides are TGTGCCACCAGCAGAGCTACAGGGGGCTGGGAAAAACTGTTTTTT. This gives the protein CATSRATGGWEKLFF. Combining the CDR3 with reference TRBV15 and TRBJ1-4 gives the whole variable domain DAMVIQNPRYQVTQFGKPVTLSCSQTLNHNVMYWYQQKSSQAPKLLFHYYDKDFNNEADTPDNFQSRRPNTSFCFLDIRSPGLGDTAMYLCATSRATGGWEKLFFGSGTQLSVL.